The rows below give T cell receptor beta chains drawn from one sample of a study of ipilimumab plus nivolumab after autologous stem cell transplantation. The assay was immunoSEQ multiplex PCR, and TCRdb's table has in-frame clones only and misses some. The sample includes more than 15,000 clones, 65% to 85% of them seen just once. The source was PBMCs, collected in a trial of ipilimumab plus nivolumab as post-transplant consolidation. These receptors came from a male donor with diffuse large B-cell lymphoma. Each CDR3 is given with its conserved first and last residue. Each record gives: J gene, CDR3 length, D gene, V gene, clone size, CDR3 protein, CDR3 DNA. The D gene is left open where the match is weak. Clone size appears in some rows only: once, few, many, or a class for an expanded clone.

>TRBJ2-1|14|TRBD2|TRBV5-6|medium-sized
CASSYSGGVDEQFF
TGTGCCAGCAGCTATAGCGGGGGGGTAGATGAGCAGTTCTTC
>TRBJ1-2|16|TRBD1|TRBV2|-
CASSGAEGTGYGGYTF
TGTGCCAGCAGTGGCGCAGAAGGGACAGGGTACGGTGGCTACACCTTC
>TRBJ2-1|19|TRBD2|TRBV19|-
CASSIVGVWLAEKYNEQFF
TGTGCCAGTAGTATAGTTGGGGTGTGGCTAGCGGAGAAATACAATGAGCAGTTCTTC
>TRBJ1-2|13|-|TRBV5-5|-
CASSLGAGWAVTF
TGTGCCAGCAGCCTGGGGGCAGGGTGGGCCGTCACCTTC
>TRBJ1-1|15|-|TRBV21-1|-
CASSKAGRGCPEAFF
TGTGCCAGCAGCAAAGCGGGCAGGGGTTGTCCTGAAGCTTTCTTT
>TRBJ2-7|15|-|TRBV28|-
CASTSRGGFPLQQYF
TGTGCCAGCACCTCGAGGGGCGGGTTCCCTCTGCAGCAGTACTTC
>TRBJ2-7|14|-|TRBV7-2|once
CASSPQPGNYEQYF
TGTGCCAGCAGCCCGCAACCGGGAAACTACGAGCAGTACTTC
>TRBJ1-5|14|-|TRBV4-1|few
CASSQDRAHKPQHF
TGCGCCAGCAGCCAAGATAGGGCGCATAAGCCCCAGCATTTT
>TRBJ1-4|15|-|TRBV11-3|once
CASSLAPARNEKLFF
TGTGCCAGCAGCTTAGCCCCGGCGAGGAATGAAAAACTGTTTTTT
>TRBJ2-3|15|-|TRBV11-2|-
CASRPRGGSTDTQYF
TGTGCCAGCAGGCCTCGGGGCGGGAGCACAGATACGCAGTATTTT
>TRBJ2-1|13|-|TRBV30|-
CACGRGPPNEQFF
TGTGCCTGCGGGCGGGGGCCTCCCAATGAGCAGTTCTTC
>TRBJ1-2|12|TRBD1|TRBV5-5|once
CASSRGQEGYTF
TGTGCCAGCAGCCGCGGACAGGAAGGCTACACCTTC
>TRBJ2-5|15|-|TRBV4-1|-
CASSTTGGPQETQYF
TGCGCCAGCAGCACAACGGGCGGTCCCCAAGAGACCCAGTACTTC
>TRBJ2-1|16|TRBD2|TRBV7-9|-
CASSSWTSGTYNEQFF
TGTGCCAGCAGCTCCTGGACTAGCGGGACGTATAATGAGCAGTTCTTC
>TRBJ1-1|12|TRBD1|TRBV29-1|-
CSGGQGGTEAFF
TGCAGCGGGGGACAGGGGGGAACTGAAGCTTTCTTT
>TRBJ1-2|17|TRBD1|TRBV4-2|-
CASSQDPQGVYNYGYTF
TGTGCCAGCAGCCAAGATCCCCAGGGGGTTTATAACTATGGCTACACCTTC
>TRBJ1-1|15|-|TRBV5-8|-
CASSLRAGRNTEAFF
TGTGCCAGCAGCTTACGGGCAGGGAGGAACACTGAAGCTTTCTTT
>TRBJ1-4|16|-|TRBV5-1|-
CASSLSSQGLGEKLFF
TGCGCCAGCAGCTTGAGTTCGCAGGGGCTAGGCGAAAAACTGTTTTTT
>TRBJ1-1|16|-|TRBV28|-
CASSTSPQGPNTEAFF
TGTGCCAGCAGTACAAGCCCCCAGGGTCCGAACACTGAAGCTTTCTTT